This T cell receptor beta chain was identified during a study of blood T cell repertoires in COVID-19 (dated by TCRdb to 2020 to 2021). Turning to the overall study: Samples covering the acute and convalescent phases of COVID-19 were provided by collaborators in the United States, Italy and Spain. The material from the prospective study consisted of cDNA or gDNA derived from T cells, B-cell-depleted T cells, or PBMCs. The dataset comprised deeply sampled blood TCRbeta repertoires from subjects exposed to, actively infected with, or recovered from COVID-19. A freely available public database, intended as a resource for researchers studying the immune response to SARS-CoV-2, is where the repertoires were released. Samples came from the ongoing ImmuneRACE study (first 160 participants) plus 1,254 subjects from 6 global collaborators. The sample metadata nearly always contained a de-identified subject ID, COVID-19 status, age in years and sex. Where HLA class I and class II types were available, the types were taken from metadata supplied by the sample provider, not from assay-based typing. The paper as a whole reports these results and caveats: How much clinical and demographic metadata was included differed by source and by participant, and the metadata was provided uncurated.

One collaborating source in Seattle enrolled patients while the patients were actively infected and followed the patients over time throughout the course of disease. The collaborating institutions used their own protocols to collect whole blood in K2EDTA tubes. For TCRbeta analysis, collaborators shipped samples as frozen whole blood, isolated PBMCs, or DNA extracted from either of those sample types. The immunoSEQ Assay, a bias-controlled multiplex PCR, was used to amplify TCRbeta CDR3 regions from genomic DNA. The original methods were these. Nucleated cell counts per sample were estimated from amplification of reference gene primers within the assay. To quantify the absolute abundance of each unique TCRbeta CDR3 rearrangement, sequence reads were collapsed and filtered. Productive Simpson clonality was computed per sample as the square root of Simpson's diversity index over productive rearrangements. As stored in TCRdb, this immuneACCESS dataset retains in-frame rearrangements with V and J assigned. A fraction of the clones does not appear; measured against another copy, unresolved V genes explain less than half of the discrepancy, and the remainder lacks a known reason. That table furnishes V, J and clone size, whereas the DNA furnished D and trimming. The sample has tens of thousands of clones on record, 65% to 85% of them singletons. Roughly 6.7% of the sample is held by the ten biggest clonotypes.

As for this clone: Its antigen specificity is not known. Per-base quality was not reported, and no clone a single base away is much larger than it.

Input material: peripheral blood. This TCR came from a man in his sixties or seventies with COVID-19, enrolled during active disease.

The sequenced DNA is TGTGCCAGCAGCTTTTCCCCCTACACAGATACGCAGTATTTT. The encoded protein is CASSFSPYTDTQYF. Recombination linked TRBV13 to TRBJ2-3; the D gene remains uncertain. CDR1 and CDR2 are drawn from the germline V gene (reference sequence): PRHDT, FYEKMQ. Relative to germline, V is 3 bases shorter and J is 2 bases shorter, with 9 bases between their ends. The CDR3 has 14 amino acids, counting the end cysteine and phenylalanine. Left in the record is the CDR3 DNA by itself, 42 bases read in frame from the first base.